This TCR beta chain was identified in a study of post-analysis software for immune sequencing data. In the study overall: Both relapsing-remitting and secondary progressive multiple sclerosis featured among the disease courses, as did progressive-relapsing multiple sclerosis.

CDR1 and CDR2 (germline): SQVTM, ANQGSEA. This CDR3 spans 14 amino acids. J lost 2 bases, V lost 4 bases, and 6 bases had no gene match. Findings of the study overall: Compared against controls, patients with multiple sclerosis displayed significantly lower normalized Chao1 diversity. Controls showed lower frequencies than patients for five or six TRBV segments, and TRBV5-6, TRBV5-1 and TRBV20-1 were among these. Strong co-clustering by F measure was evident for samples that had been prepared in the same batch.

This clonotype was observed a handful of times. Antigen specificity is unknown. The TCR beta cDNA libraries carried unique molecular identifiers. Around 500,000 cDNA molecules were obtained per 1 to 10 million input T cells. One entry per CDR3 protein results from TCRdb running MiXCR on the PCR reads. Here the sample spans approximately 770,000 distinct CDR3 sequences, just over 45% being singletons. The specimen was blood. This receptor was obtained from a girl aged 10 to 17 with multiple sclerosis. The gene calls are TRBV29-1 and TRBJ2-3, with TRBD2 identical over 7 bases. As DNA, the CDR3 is TGCAGCGTTGCCCTAGCGGAAGACACAGATACGCAGTATTTT. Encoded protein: CSVALAEDTDTQYF.